Shown below are 19 T cell receptor beta chains from a single sample sequenced in a study of T cell repertoires in cytomegalovirus infection. TCRdb re-called the reads through MiXCR, storing one row per CDR3 protein. This table holds around 340,000 distinct CDR3 sequences, 25% to 35% found once. Antigens for these TCRs are unknown. The sequencing here drew on cultured PBMCs, taken from culture after CMV antigen stimulation. The receptors derive from a human donor in good health (CMV status not recorded). Some clones in this sample may be carry-over from other donors' samples.

The chain combines TRBV15 with TRBJ1-1; D is undetermined. Germline lookup yields CDR1 LNHNV and CDR2 YYDKDF (reference sequence). The CDR3 consists of 13 residues. With 1 base removed from V and 6 bases from J, the gap between germline ends came to 9 bases. CDR3 DNA sequence: TGTGCCACCAGCAGAGTCCGAACCTCTGAAGCTTTCTTT. Residues: CATSRVRTSEAFF.

This clonotype was detected a few times. The chain combines TRBV7-3 with TRBJ2-3, with no clear D. This CDR3 spans 14 amino acids. Trimming took off 2 bases at V and 4 bases at J, with 10 bases between the two ends. CDR1 SGHTA and CDR2 FQGTGA come from the germline V gene. CDR3 loop: CASSLGQVADTQYF. The CDR3 DNA sequence: TGTGCCAGCAGCTTAGGTCAGGTCGCAGATACGCAGTATTTT.

This clonotype was detected ten times or more. The chain has TRBV14 and TRBJ2-1; TRBD2 aligns across 11 bases. Germline lookup yields CDR1 SGHDN and CDR2 FVKESK. V lost 3 bases, J lost 7 bases, and 8 bases stayed unmatched. This CDR3 comprises 16 residues. CDR3 DNA sequence: TGTGCCAGCAGCCATCCGGGAACTAGCGGGGGAAATGAGCAGTTCTTC. It specifies CASSHPGTSGGNEQFF.

The rearrangement uses TRBV27 and TRBJ2-5; either TRBD1 or TRBD2 may supply D (5 bases each). Per the germline V gene, CDR1 is MNHEY and CDR2 is SMNVEV (reference sequence). Deletions cut 6 bases from V and 5 bases from J, with 16 bases between. CDR3 size: 14 residues. DNA for the CDR3: TGTGCCAGCAGCCGCGGGCAGGGCGGGGAGACCCAGTACTTC. It translates to CASSRGQGGETQYF.

The gene calls are TRBV7-6 and TRBJ1-4; weak D call: TRBD1 (6 bases). The CDR3 consists of 15 residues. CDR1 and CDR2 from the germline V gene are SGHVS and FNYEAQ. V shed 1 base and J shed 5 bases, with 11 bases lying between them. Here the CDR3 DNA reads TGTGCCAGCAGCTTAGACCGAGGGGGAAATGAAAAACTGTTTTTT. It specifies CASSLDRGGNEKLFF.

As DNA, the CDR3 is TGTGCCAGCAGCTGGGGAGAGTTCCAGACCCAGTACTTC. Amino acids: CASSWGEFQTQYF. The chain has TRBV12-3 or TRBV12-4 and TRBJ2-5; possible D gene TRBD2, 5 bases. There are 13 residues in the CDR3. V lost 6 bases, J lost 6 bases, and 14 bases lay in between.

Only a few counts were recorded for this clonotype. This chain uses TRBV27 with TRBJ2-5; TRBD1 is a possible D gene (5 bases). V lost 3 bases and J lost 7, with 15 bases in between. The CDR3 has 14 amino acids. CDR1 and CDR2 (germline): MNHEY, SMNVEV (reference sequence). The chain's CDR3 is CASSFDSAPGTQYF. The CDR3 DNA reads as TGTGCCAGCAGTTTCGACAGCGCCCCAGGGACCCAGTACTTC.

This chain joins TRBV6-5 and TRBJ2-1; D remains ambiguous. The CDR3 consists of 19 residues. Trimming stripped 7 bases from V and 3 bases from J, with 28 bases between. The germline gives CDR1 MNHEY, CDR2 SVGAGI. For the CDR3, the DNA is TGTGCCAGCACCCCACTTAAAGGGTGGAGTTCAGAGATCTACAATGAGCAGTTCTTC. Its protein product is CASTPLKGWSSEIYNEQFF.

This clonotype was observed a handful of times. The chain carries TRBV11-2 and TRBJ2-1; 7 positions agree with TRBD1. J was trimmed by 4 bases and V by 6 bases; bases with no gene match: 9. The CDR3 extends over 15 amino acids. The V gene's germline CDR1 is SGHAT and CDR2 FQNNGV. The DNA for the CDR3 is TGTGCCAGCAGTTCAAGCGACAGGGCTTACAATGAGCAGTTCTTC. This encodes CASSSSDRAYNEQFF.

The gene calls are TRBV7-3 and TRBJ1-2, with D perhaps TRBD1 (6 bases). The CDR3 has 14 amino acids. Germline CDR1 reads SGHTA; CDR2 reads FQGTGA. V lost 5 bases and J 4 bases, leaving 14 bases between the germline ends. The CDR3: CASSPAGAGYGYTF. DNA of the CDR3: TGTGCCAGCAGCCCGGCGGGGGCAGGCTATGGCTACACCTTC.

The chain joins TRBV10-3 to TRBJ1-1; no reliable D call. V was pared by 1 base and J by 1 base, with 7 bases between. The CDR3 totals 14 residues. CDR1 is ENHRY, CDR2 SYGVKD, per germline. The CDR3 loop reads CAISEFTGNTEAFF. As DNA, the CDR3 is TGTGCCATCAGTGAGTTCACGGGGAACACTGAAGCTTTCTTT.

The rearrangement links TRBV18 to TRBJ1-4; no clear D. CDR1 and CDR2 (germline): KGHSH, LQKENI. This CDR3 has 14 residues. V was shortened by 0 bases and J by 4 bases, with 6 bases between the two germline ends. CDR3 nucleotide sequence: TGTGCCAGCTCACCACCACAGAATAATGAAAAACTGTTTTTT. The encoded protein is CASSPPQNNEKLFF. The full variable domain, rest sourced from reference TRBV18 and TRBJ1-4, is NAGVMQNPRHLVRRRGQEARLRCSPMKGHSHVYWYRQLPEEGLKFMVYLQKENIIDESGMPKERFSAEFPKEGPSILRIQQVVRGDSAAYFCASSPPQNNEKLFFGSGTQLSVL.

There are many counts of this clonotype. V gene TRBV19 combines with J gene TRBJ1-1; 9 bases fit TRBD1. Germline lookup yields CDR1 LNHDA and CDR2 SQIVND (reference sequence). V was clipped by 3 bases and J by 5 bases; unmatched bases: 7. The CDR3 sequence is 15 residues long. CDR3 DNA sequence: TGTGCCAGTAGTATCTCAGGACAGGGGAGGACTGAAGCTTTCTTT. This translates into CASSISGQGRTEAFF.

The rearrangement uses TRBV5-4 and TRBJ2-1; the D gene is possibly TRBD2 (5 bases). Germline V CDR1 and CDR2: SGHNT, YYREEE (reference sequence). The CDR3 consists of 13 residues. Trimming stripped 8 bases from V and 6 bases from J, with 15 bases between. The CDR3 spells CASSPIGGNEQFF. The CDR3 DNA follows: TGTGCCAGTAGCCCTATCGGAGGCAATGAGCAGTTCTTC. Looking up the rest from reference TRBV5-4 and TRBJ2-1 gives the full variable domain: ETGVTQSPTHLIKTRGQQVTLRCSSQSGHNTVSWYQQALGQGPQFIFQYYREEENGRGNFPPRFSGLQFPNYSSELNVNALELDDSALYLCASSPIGGNEQFFGPGTRLTVL.

This chain links TRBV7-6 with TRBJ2-5; 9 nucleotides align to TRBD1. V gave up 6 bases and J gave up 5 bases; unmatched junction bases: 16. CDR3 length: 17 amino acids. Germline V gene data show CDR1 as SGHVS and CDR2 as FNYEAQ. Here the CDR3 reads CASSPPRGQGSGETQYF. The CDR3 bases are TGTGCCAGCAGTCCACCTCGAGGACAGGGGTCGGGGGAGACCCAGTACTTC.

V is TRBV28 and J is TRBJ1-2; 10 positions agree with TRBD1. Looked up from germline, CDR1 is MDHEN and CDR2 is SYDVKM. The CDR3 loop spans 15 amino acids. V shed 6 bases, J shed 6 bases, and the junction held 10 bases outside the gene matches. The DNA of the CDR3 is TGTGCCAGCAGCTTACCGGGACAGGGGCCGCATGGCTACACCTTC. It is translated as CASSLPGQGPHGYTF.

The chain couples TRBV7-4 to TRBJ2-7, with D possibly TRBD2 on 6 matching bases. The CDR3 spans 17 residues. The V end lost 5 bases, the J end lost 4 bases, and 24 bases lay between the germline ends. CDR1 is SGHVT, CDR2 SQSDAQ, per germline. The CDR3 sequence is CASSPQSLTSGGYEQYF. CDR3 DNA: TGTGCCAGCAGCCCCCAATCGTTGACTAGTGGAGGGTACGAGCAGTACTTC. The full variable domain, completed using reference TRBV7-4 and TRBJ2-7, is GAGVSQSPRYKVAKRGRDVALRCDSISGHVTLYWYRQTLGQGSEVLTYSQSDAQRDKSGRPSGRFSAERPERSVSTLKIQRTEQGDSAVYLCASSPQSLTSGGYEQYFGPGTRLTVT.

The rearrangement uses TRBV20-1 and TRBJ1-6; a possible D gene is TRBD1 (6 bases). Trimming removed 1 base from V and 10 bases from J, with 11 bases in between. CDR1 and CDR2 (germline): DFQATT, SNEGSKA (reference sequence). CDR3 length: 13 residues. The CDR3 nucleotides are TGCAGTGCTAGAGTGCCAGGGGACTCACCCCTCCACTTT. Its protein is CSARVPGDSPLHF.

The chain recombines TRBV7-9 with TRBJ1-2; TRBD1 aligns across 9 bases. J gave up 5 bases and V 5 bases, and 15 bases lay outside the gene matches. CDR1 and CDR2 from the germline V gene are SEHNR and FQNEAQ (reference sequence). This CDR3 has 17 residues. CDR3 residues: CASSPTRPGTGTYGYTF. The CDR3 DNA reads TGTGCCAGCAGCCCAACCCGACCCGGGACAGGGACTTATGGCTACACCTTC.